This entry features one TCR beta chain sequence. V was cut by 5 bases and J by 4 bases, with 14 bases left in between. The CDR3 contains 15 residues. CDR1 SEHNR and CDR2 FQNEAQ come from the germline V gene (reference sequence). This specimen comes from a study of technical replicates of blood from a handful of donors. The table came from immunoSEQ multiplex PCR; TCRdb's copy has only in-frame clones and leaves some out. The table lists 75,000 to 95,000 clones, 85% to 95% of them singletons, with roughly 0.25% in the top ten. What was sequenced was T cells isolated from PBMCs. This clonotype was obtained from a human donor in good health. V and J are TRBV7-9 and TRBJ2-2; a possible D gene is TRBD1 (6 bases). CDR3 protein: CASSRTVGFTGELFF. The DNA of the CDR3 is TGTGCCAGCAGCCGGACAGTTGGGTTCACCGGGGAGCTGTTTTTT. Full variable domain (rest looked up from reference TRBV7-9 and TRBJ2-2): DTGVSQNPRHKITKRGQNVTFRCDPISEHNRLYWYRQTLGQGPEFLTYFQNEAQLEKSRLLSDRFSAERPKGSFSTLEIQRTEQGDSAMYLCASSRTVGFTGELFFGEGSRLTVL.